Below are 15 T cell receptor beta chains sequenced from a single sample in a study of T cell responses to AZD1222 COVID-19 vaccine. TCRdb's copy holds only in-frame clones and misses some; the assay was immunoSEQ multiplex PCR. The sample carries 150,000 to 180,000 clones, over 70% recorded once. Material: peripheral blood, obtained 28 days after the second AZD1222 dose. Receptor source: an adult who received the AZD1222 COVID-19 vaccine.

This chain links TRBV29-1 with TRBJ1-1, with 8 bases fitting TRBD1. V was pared by 6 bases and J by 5 bases, with 8 bases of the junction left unmatched. Germline V lookup: CDR1 SQVTM, CDR2 ANQGSEA. The CDR3 is made up of 13 amino acids. CDR3 bases: TGCAGCGTCCACAGGGGGAGGACGACTGAAGCTTTCTTT. The encoded protein is CSVHRGRTTEAFF.

This chain connects TRBV29-1 to TRBJ2-7; the match to TRBD2 covers 7 bases. The CDR3 has 12 residues. CDR1 and CDR2 from the germline V gene are SQVTM and ANQGSEA. Trimming at V came to 7 bases and at J to 4 bases, leaving 7 bases not matched to a gene. The CDR3 nucleotides are TGCAGCGCCCGGACGGGAGGATACGAGCAGTACTTC. Residues: CSARTGGYEQYF.

The V and J genes are TRBV18 and TRBJ2-7; TRBD1 aligns across 7 bases. V lost 2 bases, J lost 4 bases, and 2 bases stayed unmatched. Per the germline V gene, CDR1 is KGHSH and CDR2 is LQKENI. The CDR3 spans 13 residues. The CDR3 coding sequence is TGTGCCAGCTCACCAACACAGGGGTACGAGCAGTACTTC. It is translated as CASSPTQGYEQYF.

A word on this clone: The sample carries other DNA sequences with the same CDR3. The CDR3 sequence is CASSGQGNYGYTF. CDR3 nucleotide sequence: TGTGCCAGCTCGGGACAGGGGAACTATGGCTACACCTTC. This chain joins TRBV28 and TRBJ1-2; 10 positions agree with TRBD1. J gave up 2 bases and V 8 bases, and 2 bases lay outside the gene matches. CDR1 is MDHEN and CDR2 is SYDVKM in the germline V gene. The CDR3 runs to 13 residues.

This clone was seen more than once but under ten times. The rearrangement links TRBV7-3 to TRBJ2-5; D possibly corresponds to TRBD1 (5 bases). With 5 bases removed from V and 4 bases from J, the gap between germline ends came to 11 bases. The CDR3 runs to 13 residues. Looked up from germline, CDR1 is SGHTA and CDR2 is FQGTGA. The CDR3 sequence: CASSPQGAETQYF. The DNA of the CDR3 is TGTGCCAGCAGCCCGCAGGGCGCAGAGACCCAGTACTTC. The complete variable domain, with remaining parts taken from reference TRBV7-3 and TRBJ2-5, reads GAGVSQTPSNKVTEKGKYVELRCDPISGHTALYWYRQSLGQGPEFLIYFQGTGAADDSGLPNDRFFAVRPEGSVSTLKIQRTERGDSAVYLCASSPQGAETQYFGPGTRLLVL.

The chain couples TRBV9 to TRBJ1-2; D is unresolved. The CDR3 is 12 amino acids. Germline V gene sequence: CDR1 SGDLS, CDR2 YYNGEE. Trimming removed 2 bases at V and 4 bases at J, with 6 bases between. The chain's CDR3 is CASSVGPYGYTF. The DNA of the CDR3 is TGTGCCAGCAGCGTCGGCCCCTATGGCTACACCTTC.

The chain is built from TRBV6-1 and TRBJ1-6, with D perhaps matching TRBD1 (5 bases). Per germline, CDR1 MNHNS and CDR2 SASEGT. Deletions cut 11 bases from V and 7 bases from J, with 18 bases between. This CDR3 is 14 amino acids long. The CDR3 region is CAGRLGPQNSPLHF. CDR3 sequence (DNA): TGTGCCGGCCGACTGGGACCCCAAAATTCACCCCTCCACTTT.

CDR3 sequence: CAIKQGDNTEAFF. The CDR3 nucleotides read TGTGCCATCAAACAGGGGGATAACACTGAAGCTTTCTTT. The chain links TRBV10-3 to TRBJ1-1, with 8 positions matching TRBD1. The CDR3 has 13 amino acids. With V trimmed by 7 bases and J by 2 bases, 3 bases remained unmatched. Germline-derived CDR1 and CDR2 are ENHRY and SYGVKD.

This sequence joins TRBV3-1 (or the pseudogene TRBV3-2) and TRBJ2-7, with D unresolved. Germline values: CDR1 LGHDT, CDR2 YNNKEL (reference sequence). With 1 base removed from V and 3 bases from J, the gap between germline ends came to 16 bases. CDR3 length: 16 amino acids. The CDR3 region is CASSQALGLPDYEQYF. CDR3 in DNA: TGTGCCAGCAGCCAAGCCCTGGGGTTGCCAGACTACGAGCAGTACTTC.

The chain couples TRBV11-2 to TRBJ1-2; the match to TRBD1 covers 7 bases. CDR1 and CDR2 (germline): SGHAT, FQNNGV. V gave up 5 bases and J gave up 8 bases; unmatched junction bases: 11. The CDR3 contains 14 residues. The CDR3 spells CASSRDRDLRGYTF. Here the CDR3 DNA reads TGTGCCAGCAGCAGAGACAGGGATCTTAGGGGCTACACCTTC. Based on the CDR3 plus reference TRBV11-2 and TRBJ1-2, the full variable domain is EAGVAQSPRYKIIEKRQSVAFWCNPISGHATLYWYQQILGQGPKLLIQFQNNGVVDDSQLPKDRFSAERLKGVDSTLKIQPAKLEDSAVYLCASSRDRDLRGYTFGSGTRLTVV.

The chain is built from TRBV5-1 and TRBJ1-2; no definite D call. The CDR3 has 15 residues. CDR1 SGHRS and CDR2 YFSETQ come from the germline V gene. Trimming removed 4 bases at V and 0 bases at J, with 13 bases between. The CDR3 nucleotides read TGCGCCAGCAGCGTCTACCTATCCTCTAACTATGGCTACACCTTC. Its translation is CASSVYLSSNYGYTF.

The J gene is TRBJ2-3, the V gene TRBV11-3; 9 bases are shared with TRBD1. CDR1 SGHNT and CDR2 YENEEA come from the germline V gene. Trimming removed 5 bases from V and 5 bases from J; junction bases left unmatched: 5. CDR3 length equals 14 residues. Written as DNA, the CDR3 is TGTGCCAGCAGCCCAGGGACAGGGCAAGATACGCAGTATTTT. Translating it yields CASSPGTGQDTQYF.

The chain combines TRBV15 with TRBJ1-4; D is possibly TRBD1 (6 bases). Germline V gene sequence: CDR1 LNHNV, CDR2 YYDKDF (reference sequence). The germline V and J ends were trimmed by 5 bases and 7 bases, with 17 bases remaining between them. This CDR3 region has 15 residues. Here the CDR3 reads CATSPGGGGSEKLFF. The CDR3 DNA follows: TGTGCCACCAGCCCTGGAGGAGGGGGGAGTGAAAAACTGTTTTTT.

In DNA, the CDR3 is TGTGCCGTAGGACAGGGGGCGGAAACTGAAGCTTTCTTT. As protein: CAVGQGAETEAFF. The chain combines TRBV30 with TRBJ1-1, with 11 bases lining up with TRBD1. CDR1 is GTSNPN and CDR2 is SVGIG in the germline V gene (reference sequence). J gave up 5 bases and V 8 bases, and 7 bases lay outside the gene matches. This CDR3 region has 13 residues.

This chain uses TRBV29-1 with TRBJ1-3, with D hard to call. V lost 6 bases to trimming and J lost 0 bases, with 9 bases between them. CDR3 length: 13 residues. Germline values: CDR1 SQVTM, CDR2 ANQGSEA. The CDR3 nucleotides read TGCAGCGTCGTTCTGAGCTCTGGAAACACCATATATTTT. This codes for CSVVLSSGNTIYF.